This is a list of T cell receptor beta chains from one sample in a study of cytomegalovirus exposure and HLA in healthy donors. Assay used: immunoSEQ multiplex PCR; TCRdb lists only in-frame clones, some missing. Of 75,000 to 100,000 clones listed, 70% to 75% are singletons. The source material was PBMCs. These receptors were collected from a man aged 40-49 years in good health and CMV-seronegative. Both conserved end residues are part of each CDR3. The D gene is left open where the match is weak. The listing skips clone size in some rows; elsewhere it reads once, few, many or a size class.

d_call: .
v_call: TRBV13
clone_size: .
j_call: TRBJ1-3
cdr3_aa: CASSQGQYGNTIYF
cdr3_nt: TGTGCCAGCAGCCAAGGACAGTATGGAAACACCATATATTTT

d_call: .
v_call: TRBV6-1
clone_size: .
j_call: TRBJ1-3
cdr3_aa: CASREAHGFGNTIYF
cdr3_nt: TGTGCCAGCAGGGAGGCTCATGGGTTTGGAAACACCATATATTTT

d_call: .
v_call: TRBV4-1
clone_size: .
j_call: TRBJ2-2
cdr3_aa: CASSQDPGRGIGELFF
cdr3_nt: TGCGCCAGCAGCCAAGATCCGGGCAGGGGCATCGGGGAGCTGTTTTTT

d_call: .
v_call: TRBV6-5
clone_size: .
j_call: TRBJ1-6
cdr3_aa: CASSYSPGNSPLHF
cdr3_nt: TGTGCCAGCAGTTACTCCCCGGGTAATTCACCCCTCCACTTT

d_call: .
v_call: TRBV15
clone_size: .
j_call: TRBJ1-5
cdr3_aa: CATSRDNLRGYSNQPQHF
cdr3_nt: TGTGCCACCAGCAGAGATAATTTACGGGGATATAGCAATCAGCCCCAGCATTTT

d_call: .
v_call: TRBV28
clone_size: .
j_call: TRBJ1-1
cdr3_aa: CASLFPGDTEAFF
cdr3_nt: TGTGCCAGCCTTTTCCCCGGTGACACTGAAGCTTTCTTT

d_call: TRBD2
v_call: TRBV7-3
clone_size: .
j_call: TRBJ2-1
cdr3_aa: CASSFSGGALNEQFF
cdr3_nt: TGTGCCAGCAGTTTTAGCGGGGGGGCCCTCAATGAGCAGTTCTTC

d_call: .
v_call: TRBV7-9
clone_size: .
j_call: TRBJ2-6
cdr3_aa: CASSLGRRLSLSGANVLTF
cdr3_nt: TGTGCCAGCAGCTTAGGACGCCGACTGTCGCTATCTGGGGCCAACGTCCTGACTTTC

d_call: .
v_call: TRBV14
clone_size: .
j_call: TRBJ2-5
cdr3_aa: CASSQDIQARETQYF
cdr3_nt: TGTGCCAGCAGCCAAGATATCCAGGCTCGGGAGACCCAGTACTTC

d_call: .
v_call: TRBV15
clone_size: .
j_call: TRBJ2-7
cdr3_aa: CATSRERLSYEQYF
cdr3_nt: TGTGCCACCAGCAGAGAGAGACTCTCCTACGAGCAGTACTTC

d_call: .
v_call: TRBV5-6
clone_size: .
j_call: TRBJ2-3
cdr3_aa: CASSLRQGPDTQYF
cdr3_nt: TGTGCCAGCAGCTTGCGGCAGGGGCCAGATACGCAGTATTTT

d_call: .
v_call: TRBV15
clone_size: .
j_call: TRBJ1-5
cdr3_aa: CATSRDTANQPQHF
cdr3_nt: TGTGCCACCAGCCGCGACACTGCCAATCAGCCCCAGCATTTT

d_call: TRBD2
v_call: TRBV18
clone_size: .
j_call: TRBJ2-3
cdr3_aa: CASSPWGGANTDTQYF
cdr3_nt: TGTGCCAGCTCGCCGTGGGGAGGGGCCAACACAGATACGCAGTATTTT

d_call: .
v_call: TRBV5-4
clone_size: few
j_call: TRBJ2-1
cdr3_aa: CASSLERGYEQFF
cdr3_nt: TGTGCCAGCAGCTTGGAGAGAGGGTATGAGCAGTTCTTC

d_call: TRBD2
v_call: TRBV6-5
clone_size: .
j_call: TRBJ2-5
cdr3_aa: CASSYSRASGQETQYF
cdr3_nt: TGTGCCAGCAGTTACTCGCGGGCTAGCGGACAAGAGACCCAGTACTTC

d_call: .
v_call: TRBV6-1
clone_size: .
j_call: TRBJ2-3
cdr3_aa: CASSEYGGDTQYF
cdr3_nt: TGTGCCAGCAGTGAATATGGCGGAGATACGCAGTATTTT

d_call: .
v_call: TRBV4-1
clone_size: few
j_call: TRBJ1-2
cdr3_aa: CASSHLDRTDYGYTF
cdr3_nt: TGCGCCAGCAGCCACCTTGACAGAACTGACTATGGCTACACCTTC

d_call: TRBD2
v_call: TRBV5-4
clone_size: .
j_call: TRBJ2-7
cdr3_aa: CASSLASGSYEQYF
cdr3_nt: TGTGCCAGCAGCTTGGCTAGCGGATCCTACGAGCAGTACTTC

d_call: .
v_call: TRBV5-1
clone_size: .
j_call: TRBJ2-3
cdr3_aa: CASSLAVNTQYF
cdr3_nt: TGCGCCAGCAGCTTGGCCGTAAATACGCAGTATTTT

d_call: .
v_call: TRBV5-1
clone_size: .
j_call: TRBJ1-1
cdr3_aa: CASSSRQTNTEAFF
cdr3_nt: TGCGCCAGCAGCTCGCGACAGACGAACACTGAAGCTTTCTTT

d_call: .
v_call: TRBV9
clone_size: .
j_call: TRBJ1-2
cdr3_aa: CASSVGARGANYGYTF
cdr3_nt: TGTGCCAGCAGCGTAGGGGCAAGGGGCGCTAACTATGGCTACACCTTC

d_call: .
v_call: TRBV21-1
clone_size: .
j_call: TRBJ1-5
cdr3_aa: CASSNAHNRGEVYQPQHF
cdr3_nt: TGTGCCAGCAGCAATGCTCACAACAGGGGCGAGGTCTATCAGCCCCAGCATTTT

d_call: .
v_call: TRBV11-1
clone_size: medium-sized
j_call: TRBJ2-1
cdr3_aa: CASSLEGADEQFF
cdr3_nt: TGTGCCAGCAGCTTGGAGGGGGCGGATGAGCAGTTCTTC

d_call: .
v_call: TRBV7-9
clone_size: .
j_call: TRBJ1-6
cdr3_aa: CASSQEAIISGSPLHF
cdr3_nt: TGTGCCAGCAGTCAGGAGGCAATTATAAGTGGTTCACCCCTCCACTTT

d_call: TRBD1
v_call: TRBV5-1
clone_size: .
j_call: TRBJ1-3
cdr3_aa: CASSLQGALGDTIYF
cdr3_nt: TGCGCCAGCAGCTTACAGGGGGCGCTGGGGGACACCATATATTTT

d_call: .
v_call: TRBV19
clone_size: .
j_call: TRBJ1-1
cdr3_aa: CASIPQGSRNTEAFF
cdr3_nt: TGTGCCAGTATCCCACAGGGTAGTAGGAACACTGAAGCTTTCTTT

d_call: TRBD1
v_call: TRBV5-1
clone_size: few
j_call: TRBJ2-5
cdr3_aa: CASSWGQVPAETQYF
cdr3_nt: TGCGCCAGCAGCTGGGGACAGGTCCCGGCCGAGACCCAGTACTTC

d_call: TRBD1
v_call: TRBV4-3
clone_size: once
j_call: TRBJ2-2
cdr3_aa: CASTLTGGAGELFF
cdr3_nt: TGCGCCAGCACTTTGACAGGGGGAGCCGGGGAGCTGTTTTTT

d_call: .
v_call: TRBV6-5
clone_size: .
j_call: TRBJ2-2
cdr3_aa: CASVGRTGELFF
cdr3_nt: TGTGCCAGCGTGGGCCGTACCGGGGAGCTGTTTTTT

d_call: .
v_call: TRBV7-8
clone_size: few
j_call: TRBJ1-6
cdr3_aa: CASSPRRERSPLHF
cdr3_nt: TGTGCCAGCAGCCCGAGGAGGGAGCGGTCACCCCTCCACTTT

d_call: .
v_call: TRBV4-3
clone_size: .
j_call: TRBJ2-1
cdr3_aa: CASSQMVAGYNEQFF
cdr3_nt: TGCGCCAGCAGCCAAATGGTCGCGGGGTACAATGAGCAGTTCTTC

d_call: .
v_call: TRBV4-1
clone_size: .
j_call: TRBJ2-3
cdr3_aa: CASSRGGGGASTDTQYF
cdr3_nt: TGCGCCAGCAGCCGGGGAGGAGGCGGGGCTAGCACAGATACGCAGTATTTT

d_call: .
v_call: TRBV19
clone_size: .
j_call: TRBJ1-2
cdr3_aa: CASSARDTIYGYTF
cdr3_nt: TGTGCCAGTAGTGCCCGGGACACTATCTATGGCTACACCTTC

d_call: .
v_call: TRBV2
clone_size: .
j_call: TRBJ2-7
cdr3_aa: CASSAFGQIYGQYF
cdr3_nt: TGTGCCAGCAGCGCCTTCGGACAAATCTACGGGCAGTACTTC

d_call: .
v_call: TRBV4-1
clone_size: .
j_call: TRBJ1-4
cdr3_aa: CASSQWRNEKLFF
cdr3_nt: TGCGCCAGCAGCCAGTGGAGGAATGAAAAACTGTTTTTT

d_call: .
v_call: TRBV5-1
clone_size: .
j_call: TRBJ1-1
cdr3_aa: CASSLIPSDTEAFF
cdr3_nt: TGCGCCAGCAGCTTAATTCCGTCGGACACTGAAGCTTTCTTT

d_call: TRBD2
v_call: TRBV28
clone_size: .
j_call: TRBJ2-5
cdr3_aa: CASSFSYSQRDHSQYF
cdr3_nt: TGTGCCAGCAGTTTTTCTTATTCCCAGCGGGACCACTCCCAGTACTTC

d_call: .
v_call: TRBV6-5
clone_size: .
j_call: TRBJ2-2
cdr3_aa: CASSYSTGYAGELFF
cdr3_nt: TGTGCCAGCAGTTACTCCACAGGGTACGCCGGGGAGCTGTTTTTT

d_call: .
v_call: TRBV7-3
clone_size: .
j_call: TRBJ2-3
cdr3_aa: CASHEGAGVTDTQYF
cdr3_nt: TGTGCCAGCCACGAAGGTGCAGGGGTTACAGATACGCAGTATTTT

d_call: .
v_call: TRBV11-2
clone_size: .
j_call: TRBJ1-6
cdr3_aa: CASSWGGTNSPLHF
cdr3_nt: TGTGCCAGCAGCTGGGGGGGAACGAATTCACCCCTCCACTTT